The rows below give T cell receptor beta chains drawn from one sample of a study of T-cell reconstitution after alpha-beta-depleted transplantation in children. TCRdb used MiXCR to reprocess the PCR reads, holding one entry per CDR3 protein. This sample carries approximately 98,000 distinct CDR3 sequences, almost 6.5% of them seen once, and the ten largest clones take more than 20%. The input for sequencing was PBMCs, mostly from graft donor cells, taken 360 days after TCRalphabeta/CD19-depleted stem cell transplant. These receptor sequences come from a male patient between 2 and 15 years old who had a stem cell transplant for acute lymphoblastic leukemia, so the T cells may come from the graft donor. CDR3s include the opening cysteine and the closing phenylalanine or tryptophan. The D gene is left open where the match is weak. Only part of the rows carry a size: once, few, many, or a class if the clone is expanded.

V gene	J gene	D gene	clone size	CDR3 protein	CDR3 DNA
TRBV25-1	TRBJ1-3	TRBD1	many	CASSGWDRALSGNTIYF	TGTGCCAGCAGTGGGTGGGACAGGGCCCTCTCTGGAAACACCATATATTTT
TRBV25-1	TRBJ2-6	NA	many	CASSEGGANVLTF	TGTGCCAGCAGTGAAGGTGGGGCCAACGTCCTGACTTTC
TRBV29-1	TRBJ2-1	TRBD1	few	CSVEDRGLKDEQFF	TGCAGCGTGGAGGACAGGGGGCTTAAAGATGAGCAGTTCTTC
TRBV27	TRBJ2-2	NA	NA	CASSPTGWTRELFF	TGTGCCAGCAGTCCAACAGGGTGGACCCGGGAGCTGTTTTTT
TRBV7-9	TRBJ2-2	NA	many	CASLSANTGELFF	TGTGCCAGCCTCTCTGCGAACACCGGGGAGCTGTTTTTT
TRBV25-1	TRBJ1-6	NA	many	CASSDVGGGSPLHF	TGTGCCAGCAGTGATGTTGGGGGAGGTTCACCCCTCCACTTT
TRBV7-9	TRBJ2-4	NA	many	CASSLVPRDLGNIQYF	TGTGCCAGCAGCTTAGTCCCCAGGGATTTAGGGAACATTCAGTACTTC
TRBV7-6	TRBJ2-3	TRBD2	few	CASSSGLAGRGDTQYF	TGTGCCAGCAGTTCGGGACTAGCGGGCCGGGGAGATACGCAGTATTTT
TRBV7-2	TRBJ2-7	NA	many	CASSLGWERTSSYEQYF	TGTGCCAGCAGCTTAGGCTGGGAGCGAACCTCCTCCTACGAGCAGTACTTC
TRBV20-1	TRBJ1-5	NA	many	CSADVGLRSQAQHF	TGCAGTGCTGATGTCGGTCTTCGCTCCCAGGCCCAGCATTTT
TRBV7-6	TRBJ2-2	TRBD1	few	CASSFTQGAGTGELFF	TGTGCCAGCAGCTTTACTCAGGGGGCCGGCACCGGGGAGCTGTTTTTT
TRBV7-9	TRBJ1-5	NA	few	CASSLYERPQHF	TGTGCCAGCAGCTTATATGAAAGGCCCCAGCATTTT
TRBV7-9	TRBJ2-7	TRBD2	many	CASSRVSGRIYEQYF	TGTGCCAGCAGCCGTGTAAGCGGGAGGATTTACGAGCAGTACTTC
TRBV27	TRBJ2-5	NA	NA	CASSGRGSQYF	TGTGCCAGCAGTGGAAGGGGGTCCCAGTACTTC
TRBV4-3	TRBJ1-6	TRBD1	many	CASSQDLGQVGSPLHF	TGCGCCAGCAGCCAAGATCTGGGACAGGTCGGTTCACCCCTCCACTTT
TRBV5-6	TRBJ1-1	NA	many	CASSQGPEDTEAFF	TGTGCCAGCAGCCAGGGACCCGAGGACACTGAAGCTTTCTTT
TRBV14	TRBJ2-7	NA	many	CASSQHGSYEQYF	TGTGCCAGCAGCCAACACGGGTCCTACGAGCAGTACTTC
TRBV7-9	TRBJ2-7	TRBD1	few	CASSLGTGPYF	TGTGCCAGCAGCCTAGGGACAGGGCCGTACTTC
TRBV5-6	TRBJ2-7	TRBD1	many	CASSGGTGTYEQYF	TGTGCCAGCAGCGGGGGGACAGGAACCTACGAGCAGTACTTC
TRBV6-5	TRBJ1-1	NA	NA	CASSFLLLSNTEAFF	TGTGCCAGCAGTTTTCTCCTTCTTTCGAACACTGAAGCTTTCTTT
TRBV29-1	TRBJ2-7	NA	many	CSARGYEQYF	TGCAGCGCCAGGGGCTACGAGCAGTACTTC
TRBV5-1	TRBJ2-7	NA	many	CASSLEGGHYEQYF	TGCGCCAGCAGCTTGGAAGGCGGACACTACGAGCAGTACTTC
TRBV11-1	TRBJ2-1	TRBD2	NA	CASSEPGLAGGISYNEQFF	TGTGCCAGCAGCGAACCGGGACTAGCGGGAGGGATTAGCTACAATGAGCAGTTCTTC
TRBV28	TRBJ2-5	NA	few	CASSWAGGETQYF	TGTGCCAGCAGCTGGGCGGGTGGAGAGACCCAGTACTTC
TRBV10-3	TRBJ2-2	TRBD2	many	CAITPQGGTNTGELFF	TGTGCCATCACCCCGCAGGGAGGGACGAACACCGGGGAGCTGTTTTTT
TRBV7-9	TRBJ2-4	NA	many	CASSSGGGAKNIQYF	TGTGCCAGCAGCTCCGGAGGGGGAGCCAAAAACATTCAGTACTTC
TRBV6-2/TRBV6-3	TRBJ1-1	NA	NA	CASSSNGMNTEAFF	TGTGCCAGCAGTTCGAACGGCATGAACACTGAAGCTTTCTTT
TRBV7-9	TRBJ2-4	NA	many	CASSLAASVKNIQYF	TGTGCCAGCAGCTTAGCGGCATCGGTCAAAAACATTCAGTACTTC
TRBV7-9	TRBJ2-3	NA	NA	CASSLEGSTDTRYF	TGTGCCAGCAGCTTAGAAGGTAGCACAGATACGCGGTATTTT
TRBV9	TRBJ2-2	TRBD2	few	CASSVDPGGLTGELFF	TGTGCCAGCAGCGTAGATCCGGGAGGGCTCACCGGGGAGCTGTTTTTT
TRBV5-1	TRBJ2-5	NA	many	CASSLGASRGETQYF	TGCGCCAGCAGCTTGGGAGCGAGCAGGGGAGAGACCCAGTACTTC
TRBV7-9	TRBJ2-3	NA	many	CASSSTLWQGRTDTQYF	TGTGCCAGCTCTAGTACGCTCTGGCAGGGGAGGACAGATACGCAGTATTTT
TRBV6-1	TRBJ1-3	NA	many	CASSPNHGNTIYF	TGTGCCAGCAGTCCCAACCACGGAAACACCATATATTTT
TRBV6-1	TRBJ2-1	TRBD2	NA	CASSPTSGGYNEQFF	TGTGCCAGCAGTCCTACTAGCGGGGGTTACAATGAGCAGTTCTTC
TRBV5-5	TRBJ2-7	NA	many	CASSLAREDPYEQYF	TGTGCCAGCAGCTTGGCCCGAGAAGACCCCTACGAGCAGTACTTC
TRBV11-2	TRBJ2-3	TRBD1	NA	CASSFRDRAPTDTQYF	TGTGCCAGCAGCTTTCGTGACAGGGCGCCCACAGATACGCAGTATTTT
TRBV20-1	TRBJ2-5	TRBD2	NA	CSARGDGTSGGRKTQYF	TGCAGTGCTAGAGGGGACGGGACTAGCGGGGGAAGGAAGACCCAGTACTTC
TRBV4-2	TRBJ2-2	TRBD1	many	CASSQPLKTGESTGELFF	TGTGCCAGCAGCCAACCCCTTAAGACAGGGGAGAGCACCGGGGAGCTGTTTTTT
TRBV7-9	TRBJ1-4	NA	many	CASSFENEKLFF	TGTGCCAGCAGCTTTGAAAATGAAAAACTGTTTTTT
TRBV6-2/TRBV6-3	TRBJ2-1	TRBD1	few	CASKGTGKYNEQFF	TGTGCCAGCAAGGGGACAGGGAAGTACAATGAGCAGTTCTTC
TRBV5-1	TRBJ2-3	NA	many	CASSLGGRGPDTQYF	TGCGCCAGCAGCTTGGGGGGCCGAGGACCAGATACGCAGTATTTT